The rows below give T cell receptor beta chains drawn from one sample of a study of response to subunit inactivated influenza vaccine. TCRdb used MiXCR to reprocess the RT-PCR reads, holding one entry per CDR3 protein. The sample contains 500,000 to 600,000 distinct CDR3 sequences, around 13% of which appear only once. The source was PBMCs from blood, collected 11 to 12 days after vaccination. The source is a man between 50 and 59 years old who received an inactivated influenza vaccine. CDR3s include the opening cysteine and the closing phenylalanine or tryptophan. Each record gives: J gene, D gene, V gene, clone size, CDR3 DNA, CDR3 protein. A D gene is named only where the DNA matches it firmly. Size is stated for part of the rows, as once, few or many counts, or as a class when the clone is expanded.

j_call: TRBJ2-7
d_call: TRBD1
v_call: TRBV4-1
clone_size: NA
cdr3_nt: TGCGCCAGCAGCCAAGATTGGGCAGGGGGCGGGATGCAGTACTTC
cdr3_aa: CASSQDWAGGGMQYF

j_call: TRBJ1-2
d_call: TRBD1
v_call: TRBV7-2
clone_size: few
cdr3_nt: TGTGCCAGCAGTCAGACAGGGGTCGATGGCTACACCTTC
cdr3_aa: CASSQTGVDGYTF

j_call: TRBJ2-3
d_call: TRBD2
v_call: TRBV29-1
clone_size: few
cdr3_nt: TGCACCGCCTCGGGGGGGGCTAGCACAGATACGCAGTATTTT
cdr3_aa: CTASGGASTDTQYF

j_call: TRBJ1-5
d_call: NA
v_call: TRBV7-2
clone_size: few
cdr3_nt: TGTGCCAGCAGCTCTGGACACATCAATCAGCCCCAGCATTTT
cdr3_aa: CASSSGHINQPQHF

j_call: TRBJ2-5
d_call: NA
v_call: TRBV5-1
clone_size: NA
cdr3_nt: TGCGCCAGCAGCTTGATAGGGCCTGAGACCCAGTACTTC
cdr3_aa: CASSLIGPETQYF

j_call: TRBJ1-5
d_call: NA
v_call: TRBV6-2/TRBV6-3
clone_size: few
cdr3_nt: TGTGCCAGCAGTTACTCGATTATCCCCCGCAATCAGCCCCAGCATTTT
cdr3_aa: CASSYSIIPRNQPQHF

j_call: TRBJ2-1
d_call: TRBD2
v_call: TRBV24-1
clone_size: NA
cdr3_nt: TGTGCCACCAGTGATAGTTTCGGCGGGAGGAACGATGAGCAGTTCTTC
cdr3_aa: CATSDSFGGRNDEQFF

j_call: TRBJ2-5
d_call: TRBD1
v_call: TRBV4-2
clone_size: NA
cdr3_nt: TGTGCCAGCAGCCTTGGGACAGCAGACCAAGAGACCCAGTACTTC
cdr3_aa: CASSLGTADQETQYF

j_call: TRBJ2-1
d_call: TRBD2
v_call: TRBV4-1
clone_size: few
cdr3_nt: TGCGCCAGCAGCCAACTGGGACTAAATGGGGAGCAGTTCTTC
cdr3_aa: CASSQLGLNGEQFF

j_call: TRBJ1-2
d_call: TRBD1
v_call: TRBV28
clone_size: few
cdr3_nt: TGTGCCAGCAGTTTACAGGGGGCCTTTTACACCTTC
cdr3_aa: CASSLQGAFYTF

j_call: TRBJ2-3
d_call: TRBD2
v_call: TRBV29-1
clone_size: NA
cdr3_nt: TGCAGCCACAGCTCTCCTAGCGGGGTCACAGATACGCAGTATTTT
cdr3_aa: CSHSSPSGVTDTQYF

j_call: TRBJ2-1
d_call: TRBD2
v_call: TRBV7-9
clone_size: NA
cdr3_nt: TGTGCCAGCAGCGGGGGGGCCTACAATGAGCAGTTCTTC
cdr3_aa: CASSGGAYNEQFF

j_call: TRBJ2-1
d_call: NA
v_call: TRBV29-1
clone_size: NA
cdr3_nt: TGCAGCGTCAAGTGGGGCGGGATTGGCGATGAGCAGTTCTTC
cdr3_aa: CSVKWGGIGDEQFF

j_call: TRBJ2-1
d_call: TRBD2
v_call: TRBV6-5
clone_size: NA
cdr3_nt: TGTGCCAGCAGTTACGCAACGGGACTAGCGGGGAACAATGAGCAGTTCTTC
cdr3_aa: CASSYATGLAGNNEQFF

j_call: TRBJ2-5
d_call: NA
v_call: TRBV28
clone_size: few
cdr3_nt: TGTGCCAGCAGTCGGGACTCTTCAGAGACCCAGTACTTC
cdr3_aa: CASSRDSSETQYF

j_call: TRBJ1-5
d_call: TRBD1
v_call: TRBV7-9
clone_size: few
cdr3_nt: TGTGCCAGCAGCTGGGGAACAGGGGGCGGGAATCAGCCCCAGCATTTT
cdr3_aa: CASSWGTGGGNQPQHF

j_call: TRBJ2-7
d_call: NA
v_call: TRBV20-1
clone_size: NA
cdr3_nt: TGCAGTGCTAGGGCGACTAGTCTCTACGAGCAGTACTTC
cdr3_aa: CSARATSLYEQYF

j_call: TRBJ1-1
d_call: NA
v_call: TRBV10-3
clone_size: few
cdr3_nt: TGTGCCATCAGTGGGCAGGGGACTGAAGCTTTCTTT
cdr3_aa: CAISGQGTEAFF

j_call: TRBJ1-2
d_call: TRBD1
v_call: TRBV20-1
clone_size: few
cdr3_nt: TGCAGTGCTAGTTGGCAGGGGGTGGAAGGCTACACCTTC
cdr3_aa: CSASWQGVEGYTF

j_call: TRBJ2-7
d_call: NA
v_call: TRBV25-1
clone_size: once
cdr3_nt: TGTGCCAGCAGTGAATGGGACGGCTTCGGCCAGTACTTC
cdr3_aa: CASSEWDGFGQYF

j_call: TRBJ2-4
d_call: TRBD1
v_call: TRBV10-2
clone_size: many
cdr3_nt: TGCGCCAGCAGTCAGGGGGCGAACATTCAGTACTTC
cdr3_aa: CASSQGANIQYF

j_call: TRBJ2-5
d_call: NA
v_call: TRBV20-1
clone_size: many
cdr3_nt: TGCAGTGCGCCCCACCCCCTGTTAGAGACCCAGTACTTC
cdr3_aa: CSAPHPLLETQYF

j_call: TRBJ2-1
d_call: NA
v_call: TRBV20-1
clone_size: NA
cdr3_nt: TGCAGTGCTAGAGATATGGGCAGCGGCGGCAATGAGCAGTTCTTC
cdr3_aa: CSARDMGSGGNEQFF

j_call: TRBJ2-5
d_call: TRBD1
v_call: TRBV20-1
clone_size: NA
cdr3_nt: TGCAGTGCTCCGGGACAGATCCGGGAGACCCAGTACTTC
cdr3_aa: CSAPGQIRETQYF

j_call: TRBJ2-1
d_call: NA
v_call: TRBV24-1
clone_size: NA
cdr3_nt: TGTGCCACCAGTGATTCTATGATGATGGGCGACCAGTTCTTC
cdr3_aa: CATSDSMMMGDQFF

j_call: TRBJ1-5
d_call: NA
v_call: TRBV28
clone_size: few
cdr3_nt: TGTGCCAGCAGTTTATTTACCGGGTCCCAGCATTTT
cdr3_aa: CASSLFTGSQHF

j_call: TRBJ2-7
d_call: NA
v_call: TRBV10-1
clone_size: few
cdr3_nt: TGCGCCAGCAGTGAGTCGGTAGGCTCCCACGAGCAGTACTTC
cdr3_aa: CASSESVGSHEQYF

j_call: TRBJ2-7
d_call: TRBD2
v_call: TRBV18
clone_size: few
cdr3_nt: TGTGCCAGCTCACCGAAGGGACTAGCGGGAGGATCCGAGCAGTACTTC
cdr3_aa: CASSPKGLAGGSEQYF

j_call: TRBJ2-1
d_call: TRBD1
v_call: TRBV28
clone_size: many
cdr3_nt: TGTGCCAGCAGTGCCCAGGGGGCCAGTAATGAGCAGTTCTTC
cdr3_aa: CASSAQGASNEQFF

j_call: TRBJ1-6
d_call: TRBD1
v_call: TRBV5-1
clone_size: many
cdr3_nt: TGCGCCAGCAGCCCGATGACAGGGGGTAATTCACCCCTCCACTTT
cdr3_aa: CASSPMTGGNSPLHF

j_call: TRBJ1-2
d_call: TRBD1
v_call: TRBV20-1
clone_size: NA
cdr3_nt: TGCAGTGCTAGGGACAGGTTTTTCGATGGCTACACCTTC
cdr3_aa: CSARDRFFDGYTF

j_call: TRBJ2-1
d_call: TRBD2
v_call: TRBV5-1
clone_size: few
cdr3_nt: TGCGCCAGCAGCCAGGGACTAGCGGGGTCCGCTGAGCAGTTCTTC
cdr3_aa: CASSQGLAGSAEQFF

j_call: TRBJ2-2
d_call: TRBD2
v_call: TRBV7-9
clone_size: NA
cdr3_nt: TGTGCCGTGTGGCTAGCGGGAGAGAACACCGGGGAGCTGTTTTTT
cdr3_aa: CAVWLAGENTGELFF

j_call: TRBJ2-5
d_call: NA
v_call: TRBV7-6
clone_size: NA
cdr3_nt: TGTGCCAGCAGTTTGGAGAGGCGAGAGACCCAGTACTTC
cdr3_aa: CASSLERRETQYF

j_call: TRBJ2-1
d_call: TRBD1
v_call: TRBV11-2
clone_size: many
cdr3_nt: TGTGCCAGCAGTCGACAGGGAATTGTTTTTAGCTCCTACAATGAGCAGTTCTTC
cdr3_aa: CASSRQGIVFSSYNEQFF

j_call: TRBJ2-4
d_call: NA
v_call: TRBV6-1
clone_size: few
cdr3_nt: TGTGCCAGCAGTGAAACAGGGATCGGAACCAAAAACATTCAGTACTTC
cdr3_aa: CASSETGIGTKNIQYF

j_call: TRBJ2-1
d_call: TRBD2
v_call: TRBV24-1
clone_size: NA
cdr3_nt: TGTGCCACCAGTGATTTTAAGCGGACTAGCGGGTCGTATGAGCAGTTCTTC
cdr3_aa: CATSDFKRTSGSYEQFF

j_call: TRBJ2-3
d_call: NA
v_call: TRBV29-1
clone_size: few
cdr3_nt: TGCAGCCTAAGGGACTCCACAGATACGCAGTATTTT
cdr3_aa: CSLRDSTDTQYF

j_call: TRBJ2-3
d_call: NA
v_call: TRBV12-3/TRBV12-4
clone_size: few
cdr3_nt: TGTGCCAGCAGTAATCTAGGAACAGATACGCAGTATTTT
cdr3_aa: CASSNLGTDTQYF

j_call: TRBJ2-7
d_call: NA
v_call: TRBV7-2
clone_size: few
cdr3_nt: TGTGCCAGCAGCTTATACCCAACCGCCTACGAGCAGTACTTC
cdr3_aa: CASSLYPTAYEQYF

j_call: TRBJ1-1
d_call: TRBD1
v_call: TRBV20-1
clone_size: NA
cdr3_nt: TGCAGTGCTAGAGATATGCAGGGGGCGGCTGAAGCTTTCTTT
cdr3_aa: CSARDMQGAAEAFF

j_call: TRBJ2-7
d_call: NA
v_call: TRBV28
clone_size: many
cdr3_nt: TGTGCCAGCGGATACAGGGGAGGCTCCTACGAGCAGTACTTC
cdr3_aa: CASGYRGGSYEQYF

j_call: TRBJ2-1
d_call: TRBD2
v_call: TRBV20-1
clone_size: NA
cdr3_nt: TGCAGTGCTACCCTAGCGGGAGTATACAATGAGCAGTTCTTC
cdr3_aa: CSATLAGVYNEQFF